Presented here are 29 T cell receptor beta chains from one specimen sequenced in a study of OX40 agonist ivuxolimab in advanced cancers. The library was generated by the immunoSEQ multiplex PCR assay. As stored in TCRdb, this immuneACCESS dataset retains in-frame rearrangements with V and J assigned. A fraction of the clones does not appear; measured against another copy, unresolved V genes explain less than half of the discrepancy, and the remainder lacks a known reason. The sample records about 40,000 clones, about 85% of which are singletons. The ten most abundant clones make up 16% of the sample. Here the sequenced sample was CD4+ or CD8+ T cells sorted from blood, taken in a trial of the OX40 agonist ivuxolimab. All receptors derive from an adult with an advanced solid tumor such as melanoma, head and neck, liver or kidney cancer.

The chain recombines TRBV9 with TRBJ2-3; D might be TRBD1 or TRBD2, each matching 5 bases. The CDR3 spans 17 residues. Germline assignment: CDR1 SGDLS and CDR2 YYNGEE. Trimming pared 4 bases from V and 4 bases from J, leaving 22 bases between. The CDR3 spells CASSSSMAGTSSDTQYF. DNA for the CDR3: TGTGCCAGCAGCTCCTCGATGGCCGGGACGTCTTCAGATACGCAGTATTTT.

The rearrangement links TRBV13 to TRBJ1-2, with D perhaps TRBD1 (5 bases). The V and J ends lost 5 bases and 0 bases respectively, with 13 bases between them. Looked up from germline, CDR1 is PRHDT and CDR2 is FYEKMQ (reference sequence). This CDR3 spans 15 amino acids. As DNA, the CDR3 is TGTGCCAGCAGCCCCGGGACCGATTCTAACTATGGCTACACCTTC. Amino acid sequence: CASSPGTDSNYGYTF.

The rearrangement uses TRBV9 and TRBJ2-5; TRBD1 aligns across 7 bases. V was pared by 3 bases and J by 5 bases, with 10 bases of the junction left unmatched. The CDR3 consists of 15 residues. The V gene's germline CDR1 is SGDLS and CDR2 YYNGEE. Written as DNA, the CDR3 is TGTGCCAGCAGCGGCCGACAGGGACGCCACGAGACCCAGTACTTC. Amino acids: CASSGRQGRHETQYF.

The V and J genes are TRBV7-9 and TRBJ2-3; D possibly corresponds to TRBD2 (7 bases). Trimming left V 1 base short and J 4 bases short, with 12 bases between. The CDR3 runs to 15 residues. Per germline, CDR1 SEHNR and CDR2 FQNEAQ (reference sequence). CDR3 sequence (DNA): TGTGCCAGCAGCTTAGTTCGGGGGGCGTCAGATACGCAGTATTTT. Its protein is CASSLVRGASDTQYF.

The chain couples TRBV29-1 to TRBJ2-5, with D perhaps matching TRBD2 (6 bases). With 2 bases removed from V and 1 base from J, the gap between germline ends came to 8 bases. From germline, CDR1 is SQVTM and CDR2 ANQGSEA. The CDR3 sequence is 13 residues long. The CDR3: CSVEFGGQETQYF. The CDR3 coding sequence is TGCAGCGTTGAATTCGGGGGCCAAGAGACCCAGTACTTC.

This chain uses TRBV19 with TRBJ2-2; maybe TRBD2 (6 bases). Trimming took 6 bases from V and 4 from J, leaving 12 bases between them. The CDR3 contains 14 residues. The germline CDR1 and CDR2 sequences are LNHDA and SQIVND (reference sequence). The CDR3 loop is CASRWHGGTGELFF. In DNA form, the CDR3 reads TGTGCCAGTAGATGGCACGGGGGCACCGGGGAGCTGTTTTTT.

The rearrangement joins TRBV15 to TRBJ1-5, with TRBD1 as a possible D gene (6 bases). Trimming took 6 bases from V and 5 from J, leaving 14 bases between them. The CDR3 extends over 14 amino acids. The V gene's germline CDR1 is LNHNV and CDR2 YYDKDF (reference sequence). The CDR3 protein is CATRETAGDQPQHF. In DNA form, the CDR3 reads TGTGCCACCAGAGAAACTGCAGGGGATCAGCCCCAGCATTTT.

CDR3 amino acids: CASSESLRPSGSKKPAKNIQYF. In DNA, the CDR3 is TGTGCCAGCTCAGAATCCCTCAGGCCTAGCGGGAGCAAAAAGCCTGCCAAAAACATTCAGTACTTC. The chain recombines TRBV18 with TRBJ2-4; the match to TRBD2 covers 10 bases. The CDR3 is 22 amino acids. V was clipped by 5 bases and J by 1 base; unmatched bases: 23. Germline values: CDR1 KGHSH, CDR2 LQKENI.

The chain recombines TRBV7-6 with TRBJ1-6; D gene uncertain. The CDR3 is 10 residues long. Germline CDR1 reads SGHVS; CDR2 reads FNYEAQ. Trimming shortened V by 8 bases and J by 9 bases, and 5 bases separated the two germline ends. The DNA for the CDR3 is TGTGCCAGCGACCGTTCACCCCTCCACTTT. Protein product: CASDRSPLHF.

The rearrangement links TRBV27 to TRBJ1-2, with D unclear. This CDR3 comprises 14 residues. V was pared by 2 bases and J by 2 bases, with 9 bases between. Germline V lookup: CDR1 MNHEY, CDR2 SMNVEV (reference sequence). The CDR3 region has the DNA TGTGCCAGCAGTTTACTGGGCAGAAACTATGGCTACACCTTC. Translation gives CASSLLGRNYGYTF.

The rearrangement links TRBV4-2 to TRBJ2-7, with 8 bases matching TRBD2. After removal of 0 bases from V and 1 base from J, the junction contained 2 bases not matched to a gene. The germline CDR1 and CDR2 sequences are LGHNA and YNFKEQ. This CDR3 has 15 amino acids. CDR3 protein: CASSQDGGASYEQYF. CDR3 nucleotides: TGTGCCAGCAGCCAAGACGGGGGGGCATCCTACGAGCAGTACTTC.

The chain joins TRBV18 to TRBJ1-5; D ambiguous. Trimming stripped 3 bases from V and 2 bases from J, with 14 bases between. The CDR3 covers 16 residues. The germline CDR1 and CDR2 sequences are KGHSH and LQKENI. CDR3 protein: CASSPGWGQGNQPQHF. As DNA, the CDR3 is TGTGCCAGCTCACCGGGCTGGGGTCAAGGCAATCAGCCCCAGCATTTT.

This chain links TRBV9 with TRBJ2-3; 13 bases align to TRBD2. The CDR3 spans 16 residues. Germline assignment: CDR1 SGDLS and CDR2 YYNGEE. V dropped 2 bases and J dropped 5; count of bases not matched to a gene: 5. In nucleotides, the CDR3 is TGTGCCAGCAGCGTCACTAGCGGGGGGGCAGGAGATACGCAGTATTTT. Translation: CASSVTSGGAGDTQYF.

The chain uses TRBV28 and TRBJ2-3; TRBD1 matches 9 bases. The CDR3 totals 16 residues. The germline V gene has CDR1 MDHEN and CDR2 SYDVKM. The V segment lost 6 bases and the J segment 1 base; nucleotides outside the gene matches: 8. CDR3 residues: CASRNTGTGRTDTQYF. The CDR3 coding sequence is TGTGCCAGCAGAAATACCGGGACAGGGCGCACAGATACGCAGTATTTT.

V and J are TRBV27 and TRBJ2-3, with 7 bases fitting TRBD2. The trim removed 4 bases at V and 1 base at J, leaving 11 bases unmatched. This CDR3 has 17 amino acids. Germline loops: CDR1 MNHEY, CDR2 SMNVEV (reference sequence). The CDR3, as DNA: TGTGCCAGCAGTTCCCACGAGATCAGCGGGGGCACAGATACGCAGTATTTT. It codes for CASSSHEISGGTDTQYF.

The gene calls are TRBV19 and TRBJ2-7, with TRBD2 identical over 7 bases. The CDR3 has 17 residues. With 4 bases clipped from V and 2 bases from J, the junction kept 14 bases outside the gene matches. Per germline, CDR1 LNHDA and CDR2 SQIVND (reference sequence). CDR3 DNA sequence: TGTGCCAGTAGTACTTACCCGGTGGCGGGGGAAACCTACGAGCAGTACTTC. This sequence encodes CASSTYPVAGETYEQYF.

This clone appeared a few times. The chain is built from TRBV6-5 and TRBJ2-7; the D gene is possibly TRBD2 (5 bases). The CDR3 contains 14 residues. Trimming cost V 6 bases and J 2 bases, with 14 bases left between them. The germline V gene encodes CDR1 MNHEY and CDR2 SVGAGI. This chain's CDR3 is CASSKDWETYEQYF. The DNA of the CDR3 is TGTGCCAGCAGCAAGGACTGGGAAACCTACGAGCAGTACTTC.

This clone was picked up one time. Lacking the conserved final phenylalanine or tryptophan, this CDR3 likely reflects a read error. The limits of the CDR3 on the DNA are not certain, so only TCRdb's listed CDR3 is given. V and J are TRBV5-1 and TRBJ1-2. The CDR3 sequence runs 14 residues, both termini included. Germline V gives CDR1 SGHRS, CDR2 YFSETQ. The CDR3 loop reads CASGSISVRKTYGY.

The V call is TRBV12-5, the J call TRBJ2-7, with unresolved D. CDR1 and CDR2 (germline): LGHNT, FRNRAP. V was shortened by 1 base and J by 0 bases, with 10 bases between the two germline ends. This CDR3 contains 15 residues. CDR3 sequence: CASGLGTWGSYEQYF. The CDR3 DNA sequence: TGTGCTAGTGGTTTGGGGACGTGGGGCTCCTACGAGCAGTACTTC. The full variable domain, rest sourced from reference TRBV12-5 and TRBJ2-7, is DARVTQTPRHKVTEMGQEVTMRCQPILGHNTVFWYRQTMMQGLELLAYFRNRAPLDDSGMPKDRFSAEMPDATLATLKIQPSEPRDSAVYFCASGLGTWGSYEQYFGPGTRLTVT.

The rearrangement uses TRBV6-5 and TRBJ2-7; perhaps D is TRBD1 or TRBD2 (5 bases each). Trimming stripped 5 bases from V and 7 bases from J, with 9 bases between. Germline CDR1 is MNHEY and CDR2 is SVGAGI. The CDR3 is made up of 11 amino acids. CDR3 in DNA: TGTGCCAGCAGTGGGGGAAAGGAGCAGTACTTC. This gives the protein CASSGGKEQYF.

The chain uses TRBV7-3 and TRBJ2-6; TRBD2 is a possible D gene (5 bases). Per germline, CDR1 SGHTA and CDR2 FQGTGA. This CDR3 region has 16 residues. Trimming shortened V by 5 bases and J by 3 bases, and 14 bases separated the two germline ends. The CDR3 DNA reads TGTGCCAGCAGCCTTACGGAGAGGGTTGGGGCCAACGTCCTGACTTTC. It codes for CASSLTERVGANVLTF.

DNA for the CDR3: TGTGCCAGCAGCCCGACAGTTACCATCTACGAGCAGTACTTC. Translation gives CASSPTVTIYEQYF. The rearrangement links TRBV6-6 to TRBJ2-7; TRBD1 might be the D (5 bases). The CDR3 loop spans 14 amino acids. From germline, CDR1 is MNHNY and CDR2 SVGAGI (reference sequence). V lost 6 bases to trimming and J lost 3 bases, with 15 bases between them.

The chain joins TRBV2 to TRBJ1-1; the D is unclear. Trimming pared 5 bases from V and 8 bases from J, leaving 6 bases between. The CDR3 is 10 residues long. Germline V lookup: CDR1 SNHLY, CDR2 FYNNEI. The CDR3 DNA sequence: TGTGCCAGCAGTTCTGGAGAAGCTTTCTTT. It codes for CASSSGEAFF.

This clone was seen more than once but under ten times. This chain connects TRBV19 to TRBJ1-1; D unresolved. Germline V CDR1 and CDR2: LNHDA, SQIVND (reference sequence). Trimming took 1 base from V and 6 from J, leaving 15 bases between them. The CDR3 has 15 amino acids. CDR3 nucleotide sequence: TGTGCCAGTAGTATAGCTTTTCGGGGTTGGGCTGAAGCTTTCTTT. Protein product: CASSIAFRGWAEAFF.

The V gene is TRBV30, the J gene TRBJ2-7; TRBD1 aligns across 7 bases. This CDR3 is built from 11 residues. Looked up from germline, CDR1 is GTSNPN and CDR2 is SVGIG (reference sequence). The V gene end was trimmed by 6 bases and the J gene end by 1 base; junction bases not matched to a gene: 0. CDR3 nucleotide sequence: TGTGCCTGCAGGGGGTCCTACGAGCAGTACTTC. This codes for CACRGSYEQYF.

The chain is built from TRBV13 and TRBJ1-1, with D perhaps matching TRBD1 (5 bases). The germline CDR1 and CDR2 sequences are PRHDT and FYEKMQ (reference sequence). With 1 base removed from V and 7 bases from J, the gap between germline ends came to 10 bases. CDR3 size: 13 residues. CDR3 nucleotide sequence: TGTGCCAGCAGCTTAGTAGGGACTTATGAAGCTTTCTTT. Translated, it gives CASSLVGTYEAFF. The entire variable domain, with the rest obtained from reference TRBV13 and TRBJ1-1, is as follows: AAGVIQSPRHLIKEKRETATLKCYPIPRHDTVYWYQQGPGQDPQFLISFYEKMQSDKGSIPDRFSAQQFSDYHSELNMSSLELGDSALYFCASSLVGTYEAFFGQGTRLTVV.

This rearrangement joins TRBV27 to TRBJ2-3; 10 bases match TRBD2. Losses at the gene ends were 6 bases for V and 0 bases for J; bases not matched to a gene: 9. The CDR3 contains 17 residues. Germline V gene data show CDR1 as MNHEY and CDR2 as SMNVEV (reference sequence). The CDR3 nucleotides are TGTGCCAGCAGCCCCTCCGGACTAGCGGTTAGCACAGATACGCAGTATTTT. Protein: CASSPSGLAVSTDTQYF.

This clone was detected only once. The chain is built from TRBV9 and TRBJ2-1; either TRBD1 or TRBD2 may fit D (6 bases each). Germline CDR1 and CDR2: SGDLS and YYNGEE. The CDR3 runs to 14 residues. Trimming took 4 bases from V and 10 from J, leaving 18 bases between them. The CDR3 loop reads CASSPRGVGKEQFF. The CDR3 DNA is TGTGCCAGCAGCCCTAGGGGGGTTGGGAAGGAGCAGTTCTTC.

The gene calls are TRBV6-5 and TRBJ2-3; no firm D call. The CDR3 contains 13 residues. V was clipped by 8 bases and J by 3 bases, with 12 bases between them. Germline loops: CDR1 MNHEY, CDR2 SVGAGI. This CDR3 reads CASAFTATDTQYF. In nucleotides, the CDR3 is TGTGCCAGCGCCTTTACAGCGACAGATACGCAGTATTTT.